Listed below are T cell receptor beta chains from one sample, sequenced in a study of T-cell reconstitution after alpha-beta-depleted transplantation in children. TCRdb redid the calling of the PCR reads with MiXCR, one entry per CDR3 protein. The table lists 70,000 or so distinct CDR3 sequences, 11% of them singletons. The sample was PBMCs, taken before TCRalphabeta/CD19-depleted stem cell transplant. These receptors all come from a boy aged 10-17 years with acute myeloid leukemia, due to receive a stem cell transplant. CDR3s include the opening cysteine and the closing phenylalanine or tryptophan. D genes are given only for firm matches. A clone size is listed for some rows: how often the clone was seen (once, few, many), or a class if it is expanded.

d_call,v_call,j_call,clone_size,cdr3_nt,cdr3_aa
NA,TRBV24-1,TRBJ2-6,NA,TGTGCCACCAGTGATCCGAGGACAGGGGCCAACGTCCTGACTTTC,CATSDPRTGANVLTF
NA,TRBV7-9,TRBJ2-5,many,TGTGCCAGCAGCCCCCGACAATACGCTCAAGAGACCCAGTACTTC,CASSPRQYAQETQYF
TRBD2,TRBV29-1,TRBJ2-5,many,TGCAGCCTAAGGACTAGCGGGCTTGATCAGTACTTC,CSLRTSGLDQYF
NA,TRBV7-2,TRBJ2-3,many,TGTGCCAGCAGCACGGGGCGGGCTAGCACAGATACGCAGTATTTT,CASSTGRASTDTQYF
TRBD2,TRBV6-2/TRBV6-3,TRBJ2-1,NA,TGTGCCAGCACCAATAGCGGGGGGTACAATGAGCAGTTCTTC,CASTNSGGYNEQFF
NA,TRBV20-1,TRBJ2-3,many,TGCAGTGTACCGGGCCTACCCTTTAGGCAGTATTTT,CSVPGLPFRQYF
NA,TRBV5-5,TRBJ1-2,many,TGTGCCAGCAGCTTGGGCCCGTTGGGAGCGGAAGACTATGGCTACACCTTC,CASSLGPLGAEDYGYTF
TRBD2,TRBV6-2/TRBV6-3,TRBJ2-3,many,TGTGCCAGCAGACGAGCGGGATCTAGCACAGATACGCAGTATTTT,CASRRAGSSTDTQYF
NA,TRBV5-1,TRBJ2-6,many,TGCGCCAGCAGCTTCCGGGACGTTTCCTCTGGGGCCAACGTCCTGACTTTC,CASSFRDVSSGANVLTF
NA,TRBV5-5,TRBJ2-2,many,TGTGCCAGCAGCCTTACTAGCACCGGGGAGCTGTTTTTT,CASSLTSTGELFF
NA,TRBV12-3/TRBV12-4,TRBJ2-3,many,TGTGCCAGCAGTTTAGAAGCGGGAGATACGCAGTATTTT,CASSLEAGDTQYF
TRBD2,TRBV11-1,TRBJ2-1,many,TGTGCCAGCACGATCCGGGGACTAGCGGCCTTTGGGGGGCACAATGAGCAGTTCTTC,CASTIRGLAAFGGHNEQFF
NA,TRBV11-2,TRBJ1-4,many,TGTGCCAGCAGCCCCCTCGGGGTCGGTAATGAAAAACTGTTTTTT,CASSPLGVGNEKLFF
NA,TRBV29-1,TRBJ2-5,many,TGCAGCGTTGTCAGGAACGAAGAGACCCAGTACTTC,CSVVRNEETQYF
TRBD2,TRBV10-2,TRBJ2-1,many,TGCGCCAGCAATCCCTATTCCGGGACTAGCGGGGGGAGCTCCTACAATGAGCAGTTCTTC,CASNPYSGTSGGSSYNEQFF
TRBD1,TRBV7-9,TRBJ2-3,many,TGTGCCAGCAGCTCGACAGGGTCTAGCACAGATACGCAGTATTTT,CASSSTGSSTDTQYF
NA,TRBV20-1,TRBJ2-2,NA,TGCAGTGCTAACGGACCCGAGGGACTCATGGGCGGGGAGCTGTTTTTT,CSANGPEGLMGGELFF
NA,TRBV7-8,TRBJ1-6,many,TGTGCCAGCAGCTTAGCGGGCGGGGGGAATTCACCCCTCCACTTT,CASSLAGGGNSPLHF
NA,TRBV12-3/TRBV12-4,TRBJ1-5,many,TGTGCCAGCAGGCCCGCAGGGGGCAATCAGCCCCAGCATTTT,CASRPAGGNQPQHF
NA,TRBV27,TRBJ2-1,few,TGTGCCACCTCTCTTAGCGGCAATGAGCAGTTCTTC,CATSLSGNEQFF
NA,TRBV27,TRBJ2-1,many,TGTGCCACCGCCCCCGGACAGCTTTTAACCTACAATGAGCAGTTCTTC,CATAPGQLLTYNEQFF
NA,TRBV7-9,TRBJ2-2,many,TGTGCCAGCAGCTTAGTCAGCTCGAACACCGGGGAGCTGTTTTTT,CASSLVSSNTGELFF
NA,TRBV19,TRBJ2-7,many,TGTGCCAGTAGTATCGGGCAGGCTCACTACGAGCAGTACTTC,CASSIGQAHYEQYF
NA,TRBV20-1,TRBJ1-2,many,TGCAGTGCTAGAGATCCCACAGGACCTCCTAACTATGGCTACACCTTC,CSARDPTGPPNYGYTF
NA,TRBV24-1,TRBJ2-1,many,TGTGCCACCAGTGATTCCAGCAGTTTCTCCTACAATGAGCAGTTCTTC,CATSDSSSFSYNEQFF
TRBD2,TRBV29-1,TRBJ2-7,many,TGCAGCGTTGAAGCCGGGGGCGAGGCGGGGGGCTACGAGCAGTACTTC,CSVEAGGEAGGYEQYF
NA,TRBV7-8,TRBJ2-5,many,TGTGCCAGCAGCCCCCCCCGACTAGGTAGACAAGAGACCCAGTACTTC,CASSPPRLGRQETQYF
TRBD2,TRBV20-1,TRBJ2-1,many,TGCAGTGCTATTCCAACGACTAGCGGGAGAAACAATGAGCAGTTCTTC,CSAIPTTSGRNNEQFF
TRBD2,TRBV20-1,TRBJ2-3,many,TGCAGTGCTACGGGAGCGGGAGGACCAGATACGCAGTATTTT,CSATGAGGPDTQYF
NA,TRBV3-1,TRBJ2-3,many,TGTGCCAGCAGCCCGGACTCAAGCGGAATCACAGATACGCAGTATTTT,CASSPDSSGITDTQYF
NA,TRBV28,TRBJ2-2,many,TGTGCCAGCAGTTATAATGGGCAGGGTAACGCCGGGGAGCTGTTTTTT,CASSYNGQGNAGELFF
NA,TRBV12-3/TRBV12-4,TRBJ2-5,many,TGTGCCAGCAGTTCCAGGGTGGAGACCCAGTACTTC,CASSSRVETQYF
NA,TRBV20-1,TRBJ1-1,many,TGCAGTGCTGGCAGGGGAATGAACACTGAAGCTTTCTTT,CSAGRGMNTEAFF
NA,TRBV11-2,TRBJ2-1,many,TGTGCCAGCAGCTTAGACGGGGGGCTTTCCTACAATGAGCAGTTCTTC,CASSLDGGLSYNEQFF
TRBD1,TRBV29-1,TRBJ1-1,many,TGCAGCGGCATGACAGGGTCTAACACTGAAGCTTTCTTT,CSGMTGSNTEAFF
TRBD2,TRBV5-6,TRBJ2-5,many,TGTGCCAGCAGCTCCTTAGGGACTAGCTCTCAAGAGACCCAGTACTTC,CASSSLGTSSQETQYF
TRBD2,TRBV7-9,TRBJ2-1,many,TGTGCCAGCAGCTTAGATAATATTCTAGAGCGGGGTAGCTCCTACAATGAGCAGTTCTTC,CASSLDNILERGSSYNEQFF
NA,TRBV4-3,TRBJ1-1,many,TGCGCCAGCAGCCAGTTGAGGAACACTGAAGCTTTCTTT,CASSQLRNTEAFF
NA,TRBV11-1,TRBJ1-4,many,TGTGCCAGCAGCTTACCGCCGGGACAAACAGCAACTAATGAAAAACTGTTTTTT,CASSLPPGQTATNEKLFF
TRBD2,TRBV20-1,TRBJ2-7,once,TGCAGTGTTAAAGCGGGAGGGATCCACGAGCAGTACTTC,CSVKAGGIHEQYF
TRBD2,TRBV10-3,TRBJ2-3,many,TGTGCCATCAGTGACCCCCTAGCGGGAGTAGATACGCAGTATTTT,CAISDPLAGVDTQYF
NA,TRBV29-1,TRBJ2-7,NA,TGCAGCGTTCGAGATCTCGAGCAGTACTTC,CSVRDLEQYF
NA,TRBV15,TRBJ2-5,many,TGTGCCACCAGCAGAGATACCGGGGCCCAAGAGACCCAGTACTTC,CATSRDTGAQETQYF
TRBD1,TRBV7-8,TRBJ1-5,many,TGTGCCAGCAGCTCCGGGACAGGCAATCAGCCCCAGCATTTT,CASSSGTGNQPQHF
NA,TRBV29-1,TRBJ1-1,many,TGCAGCGTTGAACGACGGGCCTCAGGAGCTTTCTTT,CSVERRASGAFF
NA,TRBV28,TRBJ1-6,many,TGTGCCAGCAGCCCCAGCGGAGGTTCACCCCTCCACTTT,CASSPSGGSPLHF
NA,TRBV3-1,TRBJ2-1,many,TGTGCCAGCAGTCCGGACGGTTACAATGAGCAGTTCTTC,CASSPDGYNEQFF
TRBD1,TRBV7-2,TRBJ1-1,few,TGTGCCAGCAGCTTCCGGACAGGGCAGACTGAAGCTTTCTTT,CASSFRTGQTEAFF
NA,TRBV7-9,TRBJ1-1,few,TGTGCCAGCAGCTTCGTTAGGAACACTGAAGCTTTCTTT,CASSFVRNTEAFF
TRBD1,TRBV7-3,TRBJ2-5,many,TGTGCCAGCAGCTTAACGGCAGGGGGCATCGGAGAGACCCAGTACTTC,CASSLTAGGIGETQYF